This T cell receptor (beta chain) originates from a study of cytomegalovirus exposure and HLA in healthy donors. Study-wide points: Many donors carried some public TCRs, although rarity characterized most TCR sequences. The TCR clusters that emerged in the first cohort tended, a later analysis found, to co-occur in the approximately 120 validation repertoires. In vitro testing confirmed a few CMV-associated chains as specific for CMV antigens. Cytomegalovirus-associated status was assigned to 150 to 200 TCR beta chains.

Of note for this clone: Its antigen is unidentified.

Assay: immunoSEQ multiplex PCR; the TCRdb copy retains only in-frame clones and omits some. This sample has 200,000 to 250,000 clones, with approximately 80% found just once. Input material: PBMCs. The TCR originated in a woman aged 30 to 39 in good health and CMV-seropositive.

The DNA of the CDR3 is TGTGCCAGCAGTCCACATACAGGAGGTTCCACTGAAGCTTTCTTT. This gives the protein CASSPHTGGSTEAFF. The rearrangement links TRBV27 to TRBJ1-1; the D gene is possibly TRBD1 (5 bases). Trimming stripped 5 bases from V and 4 bases from J, with 17 bases between. CDR1 MNHEY and CDR2 SMNVEV come from the germline V gene (reference sequence). CDR3 length: 15 residues.